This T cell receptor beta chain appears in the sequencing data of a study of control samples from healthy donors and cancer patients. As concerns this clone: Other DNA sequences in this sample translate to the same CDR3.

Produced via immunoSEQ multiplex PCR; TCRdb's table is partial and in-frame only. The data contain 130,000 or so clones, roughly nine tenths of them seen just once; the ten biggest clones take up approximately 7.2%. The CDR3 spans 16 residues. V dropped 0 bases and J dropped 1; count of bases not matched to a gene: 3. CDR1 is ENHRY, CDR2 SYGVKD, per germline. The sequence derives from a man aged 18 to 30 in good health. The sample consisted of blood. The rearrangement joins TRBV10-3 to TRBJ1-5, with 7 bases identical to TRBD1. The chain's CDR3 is CAISESGRGSNQPQHF. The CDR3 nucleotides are TGTGCCATCAGTGAGTCAGGCAGGGGGAGCAATCAGCCCCAGCATTTT.